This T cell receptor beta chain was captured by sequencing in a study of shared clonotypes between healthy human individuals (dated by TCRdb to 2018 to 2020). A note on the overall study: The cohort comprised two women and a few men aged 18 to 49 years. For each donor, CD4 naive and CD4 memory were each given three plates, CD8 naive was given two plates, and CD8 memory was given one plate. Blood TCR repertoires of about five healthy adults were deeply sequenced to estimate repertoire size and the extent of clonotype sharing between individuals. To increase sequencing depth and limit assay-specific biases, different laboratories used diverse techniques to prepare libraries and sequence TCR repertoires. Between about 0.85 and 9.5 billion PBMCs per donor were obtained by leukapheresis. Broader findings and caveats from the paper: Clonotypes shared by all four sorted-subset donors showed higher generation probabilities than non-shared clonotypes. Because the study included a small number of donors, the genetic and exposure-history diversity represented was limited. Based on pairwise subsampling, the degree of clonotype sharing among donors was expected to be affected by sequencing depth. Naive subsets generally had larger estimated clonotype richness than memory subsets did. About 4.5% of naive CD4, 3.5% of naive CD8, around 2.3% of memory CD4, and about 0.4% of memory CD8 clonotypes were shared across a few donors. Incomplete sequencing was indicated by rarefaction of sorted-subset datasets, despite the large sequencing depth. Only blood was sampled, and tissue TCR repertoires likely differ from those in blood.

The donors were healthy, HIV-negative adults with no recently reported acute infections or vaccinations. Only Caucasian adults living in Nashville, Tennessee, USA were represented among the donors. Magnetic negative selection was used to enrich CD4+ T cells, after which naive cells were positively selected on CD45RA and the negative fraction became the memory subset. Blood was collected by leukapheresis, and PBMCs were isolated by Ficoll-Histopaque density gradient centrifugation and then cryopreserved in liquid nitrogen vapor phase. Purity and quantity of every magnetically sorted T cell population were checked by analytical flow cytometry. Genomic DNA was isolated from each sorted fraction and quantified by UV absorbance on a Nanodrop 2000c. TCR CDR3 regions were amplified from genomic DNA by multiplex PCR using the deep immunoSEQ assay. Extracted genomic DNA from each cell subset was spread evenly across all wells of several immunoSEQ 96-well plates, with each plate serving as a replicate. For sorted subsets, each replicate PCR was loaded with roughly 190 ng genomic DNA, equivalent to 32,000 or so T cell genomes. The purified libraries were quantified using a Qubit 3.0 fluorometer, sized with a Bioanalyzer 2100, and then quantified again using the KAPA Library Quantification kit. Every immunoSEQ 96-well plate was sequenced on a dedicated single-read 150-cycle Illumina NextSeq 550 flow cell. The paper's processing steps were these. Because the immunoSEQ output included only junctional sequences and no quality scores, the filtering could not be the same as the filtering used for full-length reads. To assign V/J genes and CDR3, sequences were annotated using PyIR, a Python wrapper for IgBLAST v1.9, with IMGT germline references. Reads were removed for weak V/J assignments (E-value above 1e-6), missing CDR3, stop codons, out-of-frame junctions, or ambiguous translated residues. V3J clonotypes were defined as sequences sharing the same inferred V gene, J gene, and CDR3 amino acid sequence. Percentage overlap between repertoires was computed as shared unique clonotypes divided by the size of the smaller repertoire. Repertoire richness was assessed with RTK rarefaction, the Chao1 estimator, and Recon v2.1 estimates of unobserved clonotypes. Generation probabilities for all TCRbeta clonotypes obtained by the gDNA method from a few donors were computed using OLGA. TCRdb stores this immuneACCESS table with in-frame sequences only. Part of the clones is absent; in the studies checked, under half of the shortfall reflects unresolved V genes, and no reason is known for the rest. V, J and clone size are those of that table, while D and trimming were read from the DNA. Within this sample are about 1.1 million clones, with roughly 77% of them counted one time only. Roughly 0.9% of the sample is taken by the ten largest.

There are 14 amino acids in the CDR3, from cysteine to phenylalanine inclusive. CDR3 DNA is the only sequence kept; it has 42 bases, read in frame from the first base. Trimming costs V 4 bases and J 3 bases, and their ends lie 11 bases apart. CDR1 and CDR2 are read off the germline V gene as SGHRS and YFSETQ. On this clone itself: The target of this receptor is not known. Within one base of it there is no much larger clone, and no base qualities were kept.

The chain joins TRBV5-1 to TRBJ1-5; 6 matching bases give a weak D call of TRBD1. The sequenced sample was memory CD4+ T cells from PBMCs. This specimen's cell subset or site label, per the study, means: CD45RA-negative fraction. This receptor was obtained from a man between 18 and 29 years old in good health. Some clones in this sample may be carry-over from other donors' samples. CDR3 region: CASSLGGHNQPQHF. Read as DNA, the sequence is TGCGCCAGCAGCCTGGGGGGGCACAATCAGCCCCAGCATTTT.